Below, 24 T cell receptor beta chains from the same sample are listed, as sequenced in a study of shared T cell receptors in the human thymus. Assay: immunoSEQ multiplex PCR; the TCRdb copy retains only in-frame clones and omits some. The sample lists roughly 710,000 clones; approximately 83% were seen once. This sample also belongs to another study, concerning human thymus T cells.

Sequencing input: thymocytes. These receptors all come from a girl younger than two with a congenital heart defect.

This chain connects TRBV5-1 to TRBJ2-7, with 7 bases that match TRBD1. Losses at the gene ends were 0 bases for V and 2 bases for J; bases not matched to a gene: 2. The germline gives CDR1 SGHRS, CDR2 YFSETQ. The CDR3 spans 14 residues. This CDR3 is CASSLEQGAYEQYF. CDR3 sequence (DNA): TGCGCCAGCAGCTTGGAGCAGGGGGCCTACGAGCAGTACTTC.

The rearrangement links TRBV5-1 to TRBJ1-2; 8 bases are shared with TRBD1. V dropped 3 bases and J dropped 7; count of bases not matched to a gene: 14. This CDR3 is built from 16 residues. The germline gives CDR1 SGHRS, CDR2 YFSETQ. The CDR3 sequence: CASSSPPGTGEGGYTF. CDR3 in DNA: TGCGCCAGCAGCTCCCCGCCGGGGACAGGAGAAGGTGGCTACACCTTC.

This chain links TRBV15 with TRBJ2-7; D unresolved. V was pared by 5 bases and J by 12 bases, with 23 bases between. CDR3 length equals 14 residues. Germline V lookup: CDR1 LNHNV, CDR2 YYDKDF (reference sequence). In nucleotides, the CDR3 is TGTGCCACCAGCTTTGGTACGCCAGATTCCCCCTCGTACTTC. This sequence encodes CATSFGTPDSPSYF.

The chain couples TRBV28 to TRBJ1-4; 9 bases line up with TRBD1. Germline lookup yields CDR1 MDHEN and CDR2 SYDVKM. The CDR3 runs to 18 residues. The V gene end was trimmed by 4 bases and the J gene end by 10 bases; junction bases not matched to a gene: 19. For the CDR3, the DNA is TGTGCCAGCAGTTCCCCCGGGACAGGGAGGAGGTCAAGGGGAAAACTGTTTTTT. Translation: CASSSPGTGRRSRGKLFF. Full variable domain (outside the CDR3, taken from reference TRBV28 and TRBJ1-4): DVKVTQSSRYLVKRTGEKVFLECVQDMDHENMFWYRQDPGLGLRLIYFSYDVKMKEKGDIPEGYSVSREKKERFSLILESASTNQTSMYLCASSSPGTGRRSRGKLFFGSGTQLSVL.

The V gene is TRBV5-1, the J gene TRBJ1-1; 9 bases agree with TRBD1. Per germline, CDR1 SGHRS and CDR2 YFSETQ. The CDR3 spans 18 residues. V shed 4 bases, J shed 1 base, and the junction held 14 bases outside the gene matches. The CDR3 reads CASSLNDYRGRGNTEAFF. The CDR3 DNA reads as TGCGCCAGCAGCCTGAACGATTACAGGGGGCGCGGGAACACTGAAGCTTTCTTT.

This chain links TRBV4-1 with TRBJ2-1; the match to TRBD1 covers 8 bases. This CDR3 contains 16 residues. The junction had 10 bases not matched to a gene; V was cut back by 3 bases and J by 6 bases. Looked up from germline, CDR1 is MGHRA and CDR2 is YSYEKL. CDR3 region: CASSQRQGLRINEQFF. Written as DNA, the CDR3 is TGCGCCAGCAGCCAGAGACAGGGGTTGCGGATCAATGAGCAGTTCTTC.

The chain uses TRBV18 and TRBJ1-1, with TRBD1 matching 10 bases. Germline values: CDR1 KGHSH, CDR2 LQKENI. CDR3 length equals 17 residues. V shed 0 bases, J shed 4 bases, and the junction held 8 bases outside the gene matches. As DNA, the CDR3 is TGTGCCAGCTCACCACCGATCGGGGACAGGGGTTGCACTGAAGCTTTCTTT. Protein sequence: CASSPPIGDRGCTEAFF.

This chain joins TRBV6-5 and TRBJ1-4; D is unresolved. The V and J ends lost 6 bases and 5 bases respectively, with 16 bases between them. The length of the CDR3 is 15 residues. CDR1 and CDR2 (germline): MNHEY, SVGAGI. CDR3 bases: TGTGCCAGCAGCCCAATTGGCGGGCGAAATGAAAAACTGTTTTTT. It yields the protein CASSPIGGRNEKLFF.

To note about this clone: At one end, the junction sequence differs from germline, possibly due to a read error. This chain uses TRBV6-1 with TRBJ1-3, with D perhaps TRBD1 (6 bases). Germline CDR1 MNHNS, CDR2 SASEGT. The CDR3 totals 16 residues. Here the CDR3 DNA reads TGTGCCGGCAGTGAAGCGCGGGGGGCTGCTGGAAACACCATATATTTT. This sequence encodes CAGSEARGAAGNTIYF.

This chain connects TRBV4-3 to TRBJ1-3, with a possible D match to TRBD1 (5 bases). The length of the CDR3 is 16 residues. V was cut by 4 bases and J by 0 bases, with 13 bases left in between. Germline V gives CDR1 LGHNA, CDR2 YSLEER. DNA of the CDR3: TGCGCCAGCAGCCGCTCGGGGGAAAGCTCTGGAAACACCATATATTTT. Translating gives CASSRSGESSGNTIYF.

The genes are TRBV29-1 and TRBJ1-1; D is unclear. The CDR3 length is 17 residues. V lost 4 bases to trimming and J lost 3 bases, with 24 bases between them. CDR1 SQVTM and CDR2 ANQGSEA come from the germline V gene. The CDR3 sequence: CSVVSSTSGMRDTEAFF. CDR3 bases: TGCAGCGTTGTTAGTTCTACATCCGGAATGAGGGACACTGAAGCTTTCTTT.

This rearrangement joins TRBV4-3 to TRBJ2-3; 9 nucleotides align to TRBD2. Germline-derived CDR1 and CDR2 are LGHNA and YSLEER. V gave up 0 bases and J gave up 5 bases; unmatched junction bases: 9. The CDR3 runs 17 residues. CDR3 bases: TGCGCCAGCAGCCAAGATATTGTAGCGGGGGTAGAAGATACGCAGTATTTT. This codes for CASSQDIVAGVEDTQYF.

The CDR3 loop is CASSQDGSRTNTPGGNTIYF. The CDR3 region has the DNA TGCGCCAGCAGCCAAGATGGAAGCCGAACTAACACGCCCGGGGGAAACACCATATATTTT. The chain combines TRBV4-1 with TRBJ1-3; D remains unclear. V shed 0 bases and J shed 4 bases, with 25 bases lying between them. Germline V CDR1 and CDR2: MGHRA, YSYEKL. The CDR3 length is 20 residues.

This clone was observed a few times. The rearrangement links TRBV5-1 to TRBJ2-7; 8 nucleotides agree with TRBD1. Germline CDR1 reads SGHRS; CDR2 reads YFSETQ. The trim removed 2 bases at V and 1 base at J, leaving 8 bases unmatched. The length of the CDR3 is 16 residues. CDR3 nucleotide sequence: TGCGCCAGCAGCTTAGACGGGACAGGACCTTCCTACGAGCAGTACTTC. It specifies CASSLDGTGPSYEQYF.

The V and J genes are TRBV2 and TRBJ1-6; D uncertain. The CDR3 is made up of 18 amino acids. Germline V gene data show CDR1 as SNHLY and CDR2 as FYNNEI. V was shortened by 3 bases and J by 0 bases, with 15 bases between the two germline ends. CDR3 in amino acids: CASSEGGQESSYNSPLHF. The CDR3, as DNA: TGTGCCAGCAGTGAGGGAGGGCAGGAAAGCTCCTATAATTCACCCCTCCACTTT. Full variable domain (missing parts from reference TRBV2 and TRBJ1-6): EPEVTQTPSHQVTQMGQEVILRCVPISNHLYFYWYRQILGQKVEFLVSFYNNEISEKSEIFDDQFSVERPDGSNFTLKIRSTKLEDSAMYFCASSEGGQESSYNSPLHFGNGTRLTVT.

The chain uses TRBV2 and TRBJ2-3, with TRBD2 identical over 9 bases. The germline gives CDR1 SNHLY, CDR2 FYNNEI. CDR3 size: 16 residues. Unmatched junction bases numbered 8, after V lost 3 bases and J lost 4 bases. The CDR3 loop reads CASSEGRGGLSDTQYF. CDR3 coding DNA: TGTGCCAGCAGTGAGGGGCGGGGGGGCTTGTCAGATACGCAGTATTTT.

This rearrangement joins TRBV27 to TRBJ1-1; D possibly corresponds to TRBD1 (6 bases). Trimming pared 3 bases from V and 3 bases from J, leaving 11 bases between. Germline V gene sequence: CDR1 MNHEY, CDR2 SMNVEV (reference sequence). This CDR3 is 14 amino acids long. CDR3 in amino acids: CASSFRGEDTEAFF. The CDR3 bases are TGTGCCAGCAGTTTCAGGGGCGAGGACACTGAAGCTTTCTTT.

The chain employs TRBV10-3 and TRBJ1-6; 8 bases are a match to TRBD1. The CDR3 consists of 14 residues. J was trimmed by 10 bases and V by 2 bases; bases with no gene match: 4. Germline V gene data show CDR1 as ENHRY and CDR2 as SYGVKD. The CDR3 DNA is TGTGCCATCAGTGAGACGCGGGACAGGTCACCCCTCCACTTT. Its protein product is CAISETRDRSPLHF.

The chain recombines TRBV6-5 with TRBJ1-1; the D gene is possibly TRBD1 (5 bases). Per the germline V gene, CDR1 is MNHEY and CDR2 is SVGAGI. The CDR3 has 14 residues. V gave up 8 bases and J gave up 4 bases, with 17 bases separating them. The CDR3 coding sequence is TGTGCCAGCTGCATTTCAGGGAACTTCACTGAAGCTTTCTTT. It yields the protein CASCISGNFTEAFF.

This clone was observed a few times. The J gene is TRBJ1-2, the V gene TRBV6-5; 8 bases match TRBD1. Unmatched junction bases numbered 2, after V lost 2 bases and J lost 6 bases. Germline V gene sequence: CDR1 MNHEY, CDR2 SVGAGI. The CDR3 has 13 residues. The CDR3 nucleotides read TGTGCCAGCAGTTACACGACAGGGGATGGCTACACCTTC. Its protein product is CASSYTTGDGYTF.

The chain combines TRBV4-1 with TRBJ2-3; D call uncertain. Trimming removed 0 bases from V and 1 base from J, with 11 bases in between. The CDR3 is 16 amino acids. In germline, CDR1 is MGHRA, CDR2 YSYEKL. In DNA form, the CDR3 reads TGCGCCAGCAGCCAAGATCCACAAGAGGGCACAGATACGCAGTATTTT. Amino acid sequence: CASSQDPQEGTDTQYF.

This rearrangement joins TRBV6-1 to TRBJ1-2; D gene unclear. CDR3 length: 11 amino acids. Germline V lookup: CDR1 MNHNS, CDR2 SASEGT. The germline V and J ends were trimmed by 6 bases and 8 bases, with 10 bases remaining between them. CDR3 sequence (DNA): TGTGCCAGCAGATTAGAAAACGGCTACACCTTC. This codes for CASRLENGYTF.

This clone has just one count. This chain uses TRBV6-5 with TRBJ2-7; D is unclear. Germline loops: CDR1 MNHEY, CDR2 SVGAGI. V gave up 0 bases and J gave up 7 bases, with 10 bases separating them. This CDR3 has 13 residues. DNA of the CDR3: TGTGCCAGCAGTTACTCGAGTATCAGGGAGCAGTACTTC. Protein product: CASSYSSIREQYF.

The rearrangement uses TRBV27 and TRBJ1-1; 7 nucleotides align to TRBD1. The CDR3 runs 15 residues. Germline assignment: CDR1 MNHEY and CDR2 SMNVEV (reference sequence). The J segment lost 5 bases and the V segment lost 0 bases, leaving 6 bases of the junction unmatched. This chain's CDR3 is CASSLSTGLGTEAFF. CDR3 bases: TGTGCCAGCAGTTTATCGACAGGGTTGGGTACTGAAGCTTTCTTT.